The clone carrying this T cell receptor (beta chain) showed up just a few times. This specimen comes from a study of T cell responses to AZD1222 COVID-19 vaccine. The table came from immunoSEQ multiplex PCR; TCRdb's copy has only in-frame clones and leaves some out. The repertoire holds approximately 150,000 clones, 91% seen once, with less than 1.5% in the top ten. With 2 bases removed from V and 4 bases from J, the gap between germline ends came to 5 bases. The germline gives CDR1 SGHAT, CDR2 FQNNGV. There are 13 residues in the CDR3. The input for sequencing was peripheral blood, taken 28 days after the second AZD1222 dose. The sequence derives from an adult who received the AZD1222 COVID-19 vaccine. The rearrangement links TRBV11-2 to TRBJ2-2, with unresolved D. Here the CDR3 reads CASSLIGTGELFF. For the CDR3, the DNA is TGTGCCAGCAGCTTAATAGGCACCGGGGAGCTGTTTTTT.